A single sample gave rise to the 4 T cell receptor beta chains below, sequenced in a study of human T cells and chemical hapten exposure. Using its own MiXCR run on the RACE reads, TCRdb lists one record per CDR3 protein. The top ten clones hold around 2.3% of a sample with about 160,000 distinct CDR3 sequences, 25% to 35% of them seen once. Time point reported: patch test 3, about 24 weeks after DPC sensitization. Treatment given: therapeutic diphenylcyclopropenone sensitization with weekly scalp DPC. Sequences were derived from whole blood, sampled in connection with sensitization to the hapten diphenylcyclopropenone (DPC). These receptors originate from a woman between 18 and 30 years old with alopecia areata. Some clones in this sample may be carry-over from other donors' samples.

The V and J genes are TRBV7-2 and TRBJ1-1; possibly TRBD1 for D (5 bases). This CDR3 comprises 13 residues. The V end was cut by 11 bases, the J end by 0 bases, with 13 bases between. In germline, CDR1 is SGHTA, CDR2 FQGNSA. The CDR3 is CAEKTGLNTEAFF. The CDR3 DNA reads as TGTGCCGAAAAAACAGGTTTGAACACTGAAGCTTTCTTT.

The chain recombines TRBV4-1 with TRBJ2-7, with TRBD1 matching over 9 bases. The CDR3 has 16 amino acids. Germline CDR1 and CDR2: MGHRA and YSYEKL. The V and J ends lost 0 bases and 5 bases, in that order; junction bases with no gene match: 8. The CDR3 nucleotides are TGCGCCAGCAGCCAAGACCGGGACAGGGTAATCCACGAGCAGTACTTC. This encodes CASSQDRDRVIHEQYF.

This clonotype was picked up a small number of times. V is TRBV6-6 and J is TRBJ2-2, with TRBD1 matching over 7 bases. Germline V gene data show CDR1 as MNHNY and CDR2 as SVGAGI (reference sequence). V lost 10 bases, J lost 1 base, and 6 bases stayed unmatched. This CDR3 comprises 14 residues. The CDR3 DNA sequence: TGTGCCACCTCGAGGACAGGGAACACCGGGGAGCTGTTTTTT. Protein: CATSRTGNTGELFF.

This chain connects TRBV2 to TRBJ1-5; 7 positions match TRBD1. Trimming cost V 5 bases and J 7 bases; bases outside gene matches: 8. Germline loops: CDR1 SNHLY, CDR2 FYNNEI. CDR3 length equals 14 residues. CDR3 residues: CASSKDRAWQPQHF. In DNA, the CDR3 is TGTGCCAGCAGTAAAGACAGGGCTTGGCAGCCCCAGCATTTT.